This TCR beta chain was sequenced during a study of T cells in Graves' hyperthyroidism and ophthalmopathy. This CDR3 is 15 amino acids long. V was shortened by 0 bases and J by 10 bases, with 15 bases between the two germline ends. Germline lookup yields CDR1 MNHNY and CDR2 SVGAGI (reference sequence). The CDR3 regions of TCR beta were amplified from RNA transcripts. TCR CDR3 underwent first-round RT-PCR with the HTBI primer set. Using its own MiXCR run on the multiplex PCR reads, TCRdb lists one record per CDR3 protein. The table shows 460,000 or so distinct CDR3 sequences, with over 13% occurring only once. This clonotype was seen ten or more times.

The sample comprised blood. The TCR sequence derives from a woman under 30 with Graves' hyperthyroidism. This chain links TRBV6-6 with TRBJ1-4; maybe TRBD1 (5 bases). CDR3: CASSYSRDGRRKLFF. DNA for the CDR3: TGTGCCAGCAGTTACTCAAGGGACGGGAGGCGAAAACTGTTTTTT.